One sample yielded the 8 T cell receptor beta chains listed below, sequenced in a study of CD8 T cells in Susac syndrome. Random hexamers primed reverse transcription of about 0.5 to 1 ug RNA. TCRdb fed the immunoSEQ multiplex PCR reads into MiXCR, producing one record per CDR3 protein. The data show 150,000 to 200,000 distinct CDR3 sequences, about 93% seen once. Material: CD4+ T cells from PBMCs. The source of these receptors is a human donor in good health.

V is TRBV7-2 and J is TRBJ2-7; no reliable D call. The ends were cut back, 2 bases at V and 7 bases at J, with 9 bases in the middle. The CDR3 contains 12 residues. From germline, CDR1 is SGHTA and CDR2 FQGNSA. The CDR3 sequence is CASSLTPQEQYF. CDR3 in DNA: TGTGCCAGCAGCTTAACGCCACAAGAGCAGTACTTC.

The chain uses TRBV6-6 and TRBJ1-5; D gene unclear. Trimming pared 2 bases from V and 2 bases from J, leaving 7 bases between. Germline assignment: CDR1 MNHNY and CDR2 SVGAGI (reference sequence). The CDR3 sequence is 14 residues long. The CDR3 coding sequence is TGTGCCAGCAGTTACAGGAGGGGCAATCAGCCCCAGCATTTT. It encodes CASSYRRGNQPQHF.

The CDR3 spells CAISESGSETQYF. CDR3 in DNA: TGTGCCATCAGTGAGTCAGGGTCGGAGACCCAGTACTTC. The chain has TRBV10-3 and TRBJ2-5; D unresolved. The length of the CDR3 is 13 residues. Germline values: CDR1 ENHRY, CDR2 SYGVKD. Trimming cost V 0 bases and J 5 bases, with 7 bases left between them.

CDR3 residues: CASSLGQTVLDEQYF. CDR3 sequence (DNA): TGTGCCAGCAGTTTAGGACAGACCGTCCTCGACGAGCAGTACTTC. V usage is TRBV12-3 or TRBV12-4 and J usage is TRBJ2-7; D is possibly TRBD1 (5 bases). This CDR3 has 15 amino acids. V was clipped by 1 base and J by 5 bases, with 15 bases between them.

This chain joins TRBV7-9 and TRBJ2-3; 9 bases map to TRBD1. Germline-derived CDR1 and CDR2 are SEHNR and FQNEAQ (reference sequence). Germline trimming cut 5 bases from V and 5 bases from J; bases unmatched to any gene: 5. The CDR3 contains 14 residues. DNA for the CDR3: TGTGCCAGCAGCCATGGACAGGGGAAAGATACGCAGTATTTT. Its protein is CASSHGQGKDTQYF.

This rearrangement joins TRBV15 to TRBJ2-7; 10 bases match TRBD2. Germline assignment: CDR1 LNHNV and CDR2 YYDKDF (reference sequence). Trimming removed 5 bases from V and 2 bases from J; junction bases left unmatched: 6. CDR3 length: 15 residues. This CDR3 reads CATSRAGTSAYEQYF. The CDR3 DNA follows: TGTGCCACCAGCCGAGCCGGGACTAGCGCCTACGAGCAGTACTTC.

The chain couples TRBV3-1 to TRBJ2-5; unclear D gene. CDR3 length equals 14 residues. Germline V gene sequence: CDR1 LGHDT, CDR2 YNNKEL (reference sequence). V lost 1 base and J 3 bases, leaving 9 bases between the germline ends. This CDR3 is CASSQGAGEETQYF. The CDR3 DNA reads TGTGCCAGCAGCCAAGGGGCAGGCGAAGAGACCCAGTACTTC.

The chain recombines TRBV20-1 with TRBJ2-7, with D possibly being TRBD1 (6 bases). V lost 6 bases and J 6 bases, leaving 18 bases between the germline ends. This CDR3 is 13 amino acids long. CDR1 is DFQATT and CDR2 is SNEGSKA in the germline V gene (reference sequence). The CDR3 bases are TGCAGTGCGCCTGGCTGGGGGCGGTCCGAGCAGTACTTC. Protein product: CSAPGWGRSEQYF.